This T cell receptor (beta chain) was profiled in a study of radiotherapy plus CTLA-4 blockade in lung cancer. Study as a whole: Under 20% of enrolled patients responded objectively, and approximately 30% had disease control.

Sequenced by immunoSEQ multiplex PCR; TCRdb stores in-frame clones only, minus some. This sample has more than 30,000 clones; roughly 77% occur once, and the top ten carry about 26%. It was focal radiation plus CTLA-4 blockade with ipilimumab that patients with chemo-refractory metastatic non-small-cell lung cancer received. There are 16 residues in the CDR3. The germline gives CDR1 KGHSH, CDR2 LQKENI. Trimming took off 3 bases at V and 6 bases at J, with 20 bases between the two ends. The input for sequencing was peripheral blood, taken from a patient treated with radiotherapy plus ipilimumab. This chain links TRBV18 with TRBJ1-1; possibly TRBD1 for D (5 bases). The receptor's source is a human donor with non-small cell lung cancer that progressed on radiotherapy plus ipilimumab. As DNA, the CDR3 is TGTGCCAGCTCACCTACCCAGGCTTCGGAAGGGGCTGAAGCTTTCTTT. Its protein is CASSPTQASEGAEAFF.